Below, 15 T cell receptor beta chains from the same sample are listed, as sequenced in a study of Ad26.COV2.S vaccination and SARS-CoV-2 variants. Data came from immunoSEQ multiplex PCR; TCRdb stores just in-frame clones and leaves some out. Of hundreds of thousands of clones in the sample, just over 90% are singletons; the top ten hold 3% to 5%. The sample in question was peripheral blood, obtained after recovery from COVID-19. All receptors derive from a human donor who had recovered from COVID-19.

The gene calls are TRBV6-5 and TRBJ1-2, with D possibly matching TRBD1 (5 bases). Germline V gene sequence: CDR1 MNHEY, CDR2 SVGAGI. The germline V and J ends were trimmed by 5 bases and 0 bases, with 13 bases remaining between them. This CDR3 region has 15 residues. In DNA form, the CDR3 reads TGTGCCAGCAGTACCCAGGGCAGAGCTAACTATGGCTACACCTTC. This translates into CASSTQGRANYGYTF.

The sample holds one count of this clone. CDR3 sequence reads: CASSPEISGGPVGTQYF. CDR3 DNA sequence: TGTGCCAGCAGCCCTGAGATTAGCGGGGGGCCCGTAGGGACCCAGTACTTC. This rearrangement joins TRBV5-4 to TRBJ2-5; 10 bases agree with TRBD2. Per germline, CDR1 SGHNT and CDR2 YYREEE (reference sequence). CDR3 length: 17 amino acids. Germline trimming cut 4 bases from V and 7 bases from J; bases unmatched to any gene: 16.

This rearrangement joins TRBV20-1 to TRBJ1-2, with D possibly matching TRBD1 (5 bases). V lost 6 bases, J lost 8 bases, and 13 bases lay in between. The CDR3 totals 11 residues. Germline CDR1 is DFQATT and CDR2 is SNEGSKA (reference sequence). The CDR3 DNA reads TGCAGTGCCCCCCTCGGGGACGGCTACACCTTC. Its translation: CSAPLGDGYTF.

The chain is built from TRBV3-1 (or the pseudogene TRBV3-2) and TRBJ2-7; 11 bases line up with TRBD2. The J segment lost 4 bases and the V segment lost 4 bases, leaving 12 bases of the junction unmatched. The CDR3 is 17 residues long. CDR1 LGHDT and CDR2 YNNKEL come from the germline V gene (reference sequence). The CDR3 coding sequence is TGTGCCAGCAGCCCTGGGACTAGCGGCTTCCCCCTGTACGAGCAGTACTTC. Its protein product is CASSPGTSGFPLYEQYF.

The chain recombines TRBV13 with TRBJ1-1; D unresolved. Germline V CDR1 and CDR2: PRHDT, FYEKMQ (reference sequence). The CDR3 loop spans 15 amino acids. Trimming cost V 4 bases and J 1 base, with 13 bases left between them. CDR3 sequence: CASSSAPGRNTEAFF. CDR3 in DNA: TGTGCCAGCAGCTCCGCCCCGGGTAGGAACACTGAAGCTTTCTTT. Drawing the rest from reference TRBV13 and TRBJ1-1, the complete variable domain is AAGVIQSPRHLIKEKRETATLKCYPIPRHDTVYWYQQGPGQDPQFLISFYEKMQSDKGSIPDRFSAQQFSDYHSELNMSSLELGDSALYFCASSSAPGRNTEAFFGQGTRLTVV.

The chain links TRBV5-6 to TRBJ2-1, with 9 nucleotides matching TRBD1. The CDR3 loop spans 16 amino acids. Germline loops: CDR1 SGHDT, CDR2 YYEEEE. V shed 4 bases and J 4 bases; nucleotides not matched to a gene: 9. CDR3 residues: CASSEDTGGLYNEQFF. The CDR3 DNA is TGTGCCAGCAGCGAGGATACAGGGGGCCTATACAATGAGCAGTTCTTC.

The chain recombines TRBV7-2 with TRBJ2-1; TRBD2 matches 9 bases. Trimming cost V 6 bases and J 5 bases; bases outside gene matches: 8. Germline V lookup: CDR1 SGHTA, CDR2 FQGNSA. This CDR3 comprises 15 residues. The CDR3 DNA is TGTGCCAGCAGAGGAGGACTAGCGTTCCACAATGAGCAGTTCTTC. It specifies CASRGGLAFHNEQFF.

This clone was found once. V and J are TRBV4-3 and TRBJ1-6, with D possibly TRBD1 on 6 matching bases. This CDR3 has 16 residues. V lost 2 bases and J lost 5, with 13 bases in between. Germline V CDR1 and CDR2: LGHNA, YSLEER. The CDR3 sequence: CASSQQHGGHNSPLHF. The CDR3 DNA reads as TGCGCCAGCAGCCAACAGCATGGGGGGCATAATTCACCCCTCCACTTT.

This clone showed up just once. The chain links TRBV2 to TRBJ2-3; the D gene is possibly TRBD1 (5 bases). CDR1 is SNHLY and CDR2 is FYNNEI in the germline V gene. The length of the CDR3 is 15 residues. The germline V and J ends were trimmed by 3 bases and 0 bases, with 10 bases remaining between them. CDR3 protein: CASSDGAVSTDTQYF. In DNA, the CDR3 is TGTGCCAGCAGTGATGGGGCAGTTAGCACAGATACGCAGTATTTT. Based on the CDR3 plus reference TRBV2 and TRBJ2-3, the full variable domain is EPEVTQTPSHQVTQMGQEVILRCVPISNHLYFYWYRQILGQKVEFLVSFYNNEISEKSEIFDDQFSVERPDGSNFTLKIRSTKLEDSAMYFCASSDGAVSTDTQYFGPGTRLTVL.

The V and J genes are TRBV11-2 and TRBJ1-3, with 7 bases that match TRBD1. The germline CDR1 and CDR2 sequences are SGHAT and FQNNGV. Trimming cost V 5 bases and J 0 bases; bases outside gene matches: 10. The CDR3 runs 17 residues. CDR3 DNA sequence: TGTGCCAGCAGCCAGACAGGGCCGCCCCTCTCTGGAAACACCATATATTTT. Its translation is CASSQTGPPLSGNTIYF. Drawing the rest from reference TRBV11-2 and TRBJ1-3, the complete variable domain is EAGVAQSPRYKIIEKRQSVAFWCNPISGHATLYWYQQILGQGPKLLIQFQNNGVVDDSQLPKDRFSAERLKGVDSTLKIQPAKLEDSAVYLCASSQTGPPLSGNTIYFGEGSWLTVV.

V usage is TRBV9 and J usage is TRBJ2-3, with 8 bases aligning to TRBD2. The CDR3 totals 16 residues. Germline V gene data show CDR1 as SGDLS and CDR2 as YYNGEE. The V gene end was trimmed by 2 bases and the J gene end by 8 bases; junction bases not matched to a gene: 13. CDR3 DNA: TGTGCCAGCAGCGTCGGCGAGGAGCGGGGGTTAGGTACGCAGTATTTT. Amino acids: CASSVGEERGLGTQYF.

The chain combines TRBV12-3 or TRBV12-4 with TRBJ2-7, with D possibly being TRBD2 (5 bases). The CDR3 runs 12 residues. V was shortened by 6 bases and J by 3 bases, with 9 bases between the two germline ends. The CDR3 here is CASRSRGYEQYF. The DNA for the CDR3 is TGTGCCAGCAGATCCCGGGGCTACGAGCAGTACTTC.

V is TRBV15 and J is TRBJ2-5, with D maybe TRBD1 (6 bases). Germline CDR1 reads LNHNV; CDR2 reads YYDKDF (reference sequence). The CDR3 length is 15 residues. V was shortened by 0 bases and J by 5 bases, with 13 bases between the two germline ends. CDR3 coding DNA: TGTGCCACCAGCAGAGAGACAGGTCCCCCCGAGACCCAGTACTTC. Its translation: CATSRETGPPETQYF.

The chain combines TRBV6-5 with TRBJ2-7; 11 bases line up with TRBD1. Germline CDR1 MNHEY, CDR2 SVGAGI. The CDR3 spans 14 residues. Trimming at V came to 6 bases and at J to 5 bases, leaving 6 bases not matched to a gene. The CDR3 here is CASRKGQGVDEQYF. CDR3 DNA sequence: TGTGCCAGCAGAAAGGGACAGGGGGTGGACGAGCAGTACTTC.

The chain links TRBV12-5 to TRBJ1-5; 7 bases fit TRBD1. This CDR3 spans 15 amino acids. Germline CDR1 reads LGHNT; CDR2 reads FRNRAP. The V segment lost 7 bases and the J segment 3 bases; nucleotides outside the gene matches: 9. In nucleotides, the CDR3 is TGTGCTAGTGCTCGAGACAGGGCCTACAATCAGCCCCAGCATTTT. Protein product: CASARDRAYNQPQHF.